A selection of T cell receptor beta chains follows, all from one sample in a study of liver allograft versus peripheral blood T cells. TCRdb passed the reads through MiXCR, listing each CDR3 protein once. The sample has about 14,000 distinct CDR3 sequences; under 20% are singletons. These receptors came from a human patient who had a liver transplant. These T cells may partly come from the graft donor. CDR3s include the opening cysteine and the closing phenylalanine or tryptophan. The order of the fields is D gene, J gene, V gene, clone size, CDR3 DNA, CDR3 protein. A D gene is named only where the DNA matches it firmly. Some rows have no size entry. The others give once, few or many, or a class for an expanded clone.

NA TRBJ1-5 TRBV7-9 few TGTGCCAGCAGCTCTCTATATGGGAGCAGCAATCAGCCCCAGCATTTT CASSSLYGSSNQPQHF
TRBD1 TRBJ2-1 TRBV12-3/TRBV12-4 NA TGTGCCAGCAGTCCGACAGGGGGCTCCTACAATGAGCAGTTCTTC CASSPTGGSYNEQFF
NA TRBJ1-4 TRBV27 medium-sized TGTGCCAGCAGTTTAATCAGGGGCCATGAAAAACTGTTTTTT CASSLIRGHEKLFF
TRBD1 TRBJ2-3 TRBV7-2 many TGTGCCAGCAGCCCCGCGGCAGGGGGTACAGATACGCAGTATTTT CASSPAAGGTDTQYF
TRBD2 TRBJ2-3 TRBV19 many TGTGCCAGTACAACGGGAGGCACCTACACAGATACGCAGTATTTT CASTTGGTYTDTQYF
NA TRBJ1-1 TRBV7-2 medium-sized TGTGCCAGCAGCTCGCAGGGACTGCTGAACACTGAAGCTTTCTTT CASSSQGLLNTEAFF
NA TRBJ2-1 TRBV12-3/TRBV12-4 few TGTGCCAGCAGTCCCCGCGCCAAGGATAGCTCCTACAATGAGCAGTTCTTC CASSPRAKDSSYNEQFF
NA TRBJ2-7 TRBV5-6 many TGTGCCAGCAGCTTGCTTCAGGGGACCTACGAGCAGTACTTC CASSLLQGTYEQYF
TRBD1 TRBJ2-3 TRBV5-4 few TGTGCCAGCAGCTCGGGACAGAGTGTAAGCACAGATACGCAGTATTTT CASSSGQSVSTDTQYF
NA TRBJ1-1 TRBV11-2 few TGTGCCAGCAGCTTAGCGGAGAACACTGAAGCTTTCTTT CASSLAENTEAFF
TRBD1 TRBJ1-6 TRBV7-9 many TGTGCCAGCAGCACAGGACAGGACACCCTCCACTTT CASSTGQDTLHF
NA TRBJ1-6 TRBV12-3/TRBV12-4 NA TGTGCCAGCAGGGGGGGAGGGTTTCTCTCCTATAATTCACCCCTCGACTTT CASRGGGFLSYNSPLDF
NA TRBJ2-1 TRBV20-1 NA TGCAGTAAAGACGAGGGAGCCACGTTCTCCTACAATGAGCAGTTCTTC CSKDEGATFSYNEQFF
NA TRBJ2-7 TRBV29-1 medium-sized TGCAGCGTTGACCAGGGTTCCGACGAGCAGTACTTC CSVDQGSDEQYF
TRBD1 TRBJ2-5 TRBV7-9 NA TGTGCCGGCAGCTTAGGACAGGGCGAGACCCAGTACTTC CAGSLGQGETQYF
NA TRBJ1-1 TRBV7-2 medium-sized TGTGCCAGCAGCTTTCGGGTAGGGAACACTGAAGCTTTCTTT CASSFRVGNTEAFF
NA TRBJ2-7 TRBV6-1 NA TGTGCCAGCAGTGAAAGTGACAGGAGATATAGCGAGCAGTACTTC CASSESDRRYSEQYF
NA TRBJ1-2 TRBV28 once TGTGCCAGCATTTTATTAGGAGGGTATGGCTACACCTTC CASILLGGYGYTF
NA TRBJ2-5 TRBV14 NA TGTGCCAGCAGCCAAGATCACGGGAGTAAGACCCAGTACTTC CASSQDHGSKTQYF
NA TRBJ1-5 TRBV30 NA TGTGCCTGGAGTGAGGGGCTCCTGGGCCCAAATCAGCCCCAGCATTTT CAWSEGLLGPNQPQHF
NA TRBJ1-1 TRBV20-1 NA TGCAGTGCCAGACGTGGCAGCTCTTGGAACACTGAAGCTTTCTTT CSARRGSSWNTEAFF
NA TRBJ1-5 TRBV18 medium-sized TGTGCCAGCTCACCACAGAATAGCAATCAGCCCCAGCATTTT CASSPQNSNQPQHF
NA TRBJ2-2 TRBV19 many TGTGCCAGTAGTAAGGGGACACTCTCGAACACCGGGGAGCTGTTTTTT CASSKGTLSNTGELFF
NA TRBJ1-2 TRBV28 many TGTGCCAGCAATGGGGAGATTGGCTACACCTTC CASNGEIGYTF
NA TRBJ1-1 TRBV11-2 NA TGTGCCAGCAGCTTATCAGGGAAACTTGAAGCTTTCTTT CASSLSGKLEAFF
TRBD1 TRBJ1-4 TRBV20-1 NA TGCAGTGCACGGACAGGGGATGAAAAACTGGTTTTT CSARTGDEKLVF
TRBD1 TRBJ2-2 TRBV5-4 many TGTGCCAGCAGCGGGGGGACAGGGCTGGACGGGGAGCTGTTTTTT CASSGGTGLDGELFF